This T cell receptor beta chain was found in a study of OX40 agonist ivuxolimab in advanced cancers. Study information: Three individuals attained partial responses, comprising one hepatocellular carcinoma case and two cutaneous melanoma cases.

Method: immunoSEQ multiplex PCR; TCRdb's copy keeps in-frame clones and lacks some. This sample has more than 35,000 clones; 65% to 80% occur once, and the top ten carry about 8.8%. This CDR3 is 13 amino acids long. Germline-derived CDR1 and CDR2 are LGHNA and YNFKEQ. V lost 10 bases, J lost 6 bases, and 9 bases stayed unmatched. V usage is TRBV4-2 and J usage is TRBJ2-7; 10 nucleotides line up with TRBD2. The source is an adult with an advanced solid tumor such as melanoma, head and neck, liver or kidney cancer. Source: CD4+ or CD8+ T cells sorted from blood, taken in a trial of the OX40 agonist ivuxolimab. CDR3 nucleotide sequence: TGTGCCACTTCCTCCGGACTAGCGGTCGAGCAGTACTTC. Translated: CATSSGLAVEQYF.